A selection of T cell receptor beta chains follows, all from one sample in a study of T cell changes during pregnancy in multiple sclerosis. Method: immunoSEQ multiplex PCR; TCRdb's copy keeps in-frame clones and lacks some. The sample lists tens of thousands of clones, approximately 90% occurring once. Here the sequenced sample was peripheral blood, taken in the first trimester of pregnancy. Every receptor here comes from a female donor in good health, enrolled as a control in a pregnancy study. Both conserved end residues are part of each CDR3. A D gene is named only where the DNA matches it firmly. Only part of the rows carry a size: once, few, many, or a class if the clone is expanded.

clone size: NA
J gene: TRBJ2-7
V gene: TRBV25-1
D gene: TRBD1
CDR3 protein: CASSPIGQGSYEQYF
CDR3 DNA: TGTGCCAGCAGCCCGATTGGACAGGGTTCCTACGAGCAGTACTTC

clone size: NA
J gene: TRBJ2-1
V gene: TRBV9
D gene: TRBD2
CDR3 protein: CASSLVLAGVVNEQFF
CDR3 DNA: TGTGCCAGCAGCCTTGTCCTAGCGGGAGTGGTTAATGAGCAGTTCTTC

clone size: NA
J gene: TRBJ2-5
V gene: TRBV7-2
D gene: NA
CDR3 protein: CASSLAFNRWETQYF
CDR3 DNA: TGTGCCAGCAGCTTAGCCTTCAATCGGTGGGAGACCCAGTACTTC

clone size: NA
J gene: TRBJ2-1
V gene: TRBV2
D gene: NA
CDR3 protein: CASRYYDEQFF
CDR3 DNA: TGTGCCAGCAGATATTATGATGAGCAGTTCTTC

clone size: NA
J gene: TRBJ2-5
V gene: TRBV7-2
D gene: TRBD1
CDR3 protein: CASSRGRTGPSLNF
CDR3 DNA: TGTGCCAGCAGCCGGGGCCGGACAGGGCCATCCCTGAACTTC

clone size: NA
J gene: TRBJ2-5
V gene: TRBV5-1
D gene: NA
CDR3 protein: CASSLAPLGSGQETQYF
CDR3 DNA: TGCGCCAGCAGCTTGGCCCCGTTGGGTAGCGGACAAGAGACCCAGTACTTC

clone size: NA
J gene: TRBJ1-2
V gene: TRBV19
D gene: TRBD1
CDR3 protein: CASSQRQGVSYGYTF
CDR3 DNA: TGTGCCAGTAGCCAGAGACAGGGGGTAAGCTATGGCTACACCTTC

clone size: once
J gene: TRBJ2-1
V gene: TRBV2
D gene: NA
CDR3 protein: CASRQVGWENSYNEQFF
CDR3 DNA: TGTGCCAGCAGGCAAGTCGGTTGGGAGAACTCCTACAATGAGCAGTTCTTC

clone size: NA
J gene: TRBJ1-5
V gene: TRBV6-5
D gene: NA
CDR3 protein: CASRAGDQPQHF
CDR3 DNA: TGTGCCAGCAGGGCAGGGGATCAGCCCCAGCATTTT

clone size: NA
J gene: TRBJ2-7
V gene: TRBV7-9
D gene: NA
CDR3 protein: CASSSTVGGQYF
CDR3 DNA: TGTGCCAGCAGCTCTACGGTAGGAGGGCAGTACTTC

clone size: NA
J gene: TRBJ1-1
V gene: TRBV9
D gene: TRBD1
CDR3 protein: CASSVPSSVDRNIMNTEAFF
CDR3 DNA: TGTGCCAGCAGCGTACCTAGCTCGGTGGACAGGAATATTATGAACACTGAAGCTTTCTTT

clone size: NA
J gene: TRBJ2-4
V gene: TRBV5-1
D gene: NA
CDR3 protein: CASSLAAPSLEENIQYF
CDR3 DNA: TGCGCCAGCAGCTTGGCGGCTCCCAGTCTCGAGGAAAACATTCAGTACTTC

clone size: once
J gene: TRBJ2-3
V gene: TRBV27
D gene: NA
CDR3 protein: CASSIGTSNTDTQYF
CDR3 DNA: TGTGCCAGCAGCATCGGGACTTCTAACACAGATACGCAGTATTTT

clone size: once
J gene: TRBJ1-4
V gene: TRBV11-2
D gene: NA
CDR3 protein: CASSRGGVSREKLFF
CDR3 DNA: TGTGCCAGCAGCCGCGGAGGGGTGAGCCGAGAAAAACTGTTTTTT

clone size: few
J gene: TRBJ1-1
V gene: TRBV6-5
D gene: NA
CDR3 protein: CASSYSRGNTEAFF
CDR3 DNA: TGTGCCAGCAGTTATTCCAGGGGGAACACTGAAGCTTTCTTT

clone size: NA
J gene: TRBJ2-5
V gene: TRBV7-9
D gene: TRBD2
CDR3 protein: CASSLGLAGVETQYF
CDR3 DNA: TGTGCCAGCAGCTTGGGACTAGCGGGAGTGGAGACCCAGTACTTC

clone size: once
J gene: TRBJ2-7
V gene: TRBV7-9
D gene: NA
CDR3 protein: CASSQVSGEQYF
CDR3 DNA: TGTGCCAGCAGCCAGGTTTCGGGGGAGCAGTACTTC

clone size: once
J gene: TRBJ2-3
V gene: TRBV7-8
D gene: NA
CDR3 protein: CASSPQGINTQYF
CDR3 DNA: TGTGCCAGCAGCCCCCAGGGTATAAATACGCAGTATTTT

clone size: NA
J gene: TRBJ2-1
V gene: TRBV29-1
D gene: TRBD1
CDR3 protein: CSAGQDKYNEQFF
CDR3 DNA: TGCAGCGCAGGACAGGATAAATACAATGAGCAGTTCTTC

clone size: NA
J gene: TRBJ2-2
V gene: TRBV27
D gene: TRBD1
CDR3 protein: CASSWATGTGDTGELFF
CDR3 DNA: TGTGCCAGCAGTTGGGCGACCGGGACAGGGGACACCGGGGAGCTGTTTTTT

clone size: NA
J gene: TRBJ2-1
V gene: TRBV2
D gene: NA
CDR3 protein: CASKHESSEGLEQFF
CDR3 DNA: TGTGCCAGCAAACACGAGTCTAGCGAGGGGTTGGAGCAGTTCTTC

clone size: NA
J gene: TRBJ2-2
V gene: TRBV7-2
D gene: NA
CDR3 protein: CASVRLASTGELFF
CDR3 DNA: TGTGCCAGCGTCCGTCTAGCTTCCACCGGGGAGCTGTTTTTT

clone size: once
J gene: TRBJ2-2
V gene: TRBV2
D gene: TRBD2
CDR3 protein: CASSSGRTGELFF
CDR3 DNA: TGTGCCAGCAGCAGCGGGAGAACCGGGGAGCTGTTTTTT

clone size: once
J gene: TRBJ1-2
V gene: TRBV5-1
D gene: TRBD1
CDR3 protein: CASSPTGQGKTFGYTF
CDR3 DNA: TGCGCCAGCAGCCCTACGGGACAGGGAAAAACATTTGGCTACACCTTC

clone size: NA
J gene: TRBJ2-5
V gene: TRBV6-1
D gene: TRBD1
CDR3 protein: CASSERGQGRETQYF
CDR3 DNA: TGTGCCAGCAGTGAAAGGGGACAGGGTCGCGAGACCCAGTACTTC

clone size: NA
J gene: TRBJ2-5
V gene: TRBV5-1
D gene: NA
CDR3 protein: CASSLALGLGSQETQYF
CDR3 DNA: TGCGCCAGCAGCTTGGCCTTGGGACTTGGGTCCCAAGAGACCCAGTACTTC

clone size: NA
J gene: TRBJ2-1
V gene: TRBV10-3
D gene: NA
CDR3 protein: CAISESRLSIYNEQFF
CDR3 DNA: TGTGCCATCAGTGAGTCGAGGCTCTCAATTTACAATGAGCAGTTCTTC

clone size: once
J gene: TRBJ1-4
V gene: TRBV4-1
D gene: TRBD1
CDR3 protein: CASSQSGQEEKLFF
CDR3 DNA: TGCGCCAGCAGCCAATCCGGACAGGAGGAAAAACTGTTTTTT

clone size: NA
J gene: TRBJ1-4
V gene: TRBV28
D gene: TRBD1
CDR3 protein: CASSQTGGNEKLFF
CDR3 DNA: TGTGCCAGCAGTCAGACAGGGGGGAATGAAAAACTGTTTTTT

clone size: NA
J gene: TRBJ1-4
V gene: TRBV6-5
D gene: NA
CDR3 protein: CASSYQAREKLFF
CDR3 DNA: TGTGCCAGCAGTTACCAGGCCAGAGAAAAACTGTTTTTT

clone size: NA
J gene: TRBJ2-1
V gene: TRBV7-2
D gene: TRBD2
CDR3 protein: CASSLGRGLASGFF
CDR3 DNA: TGTGCCAGCAGCTTAGGGAGGGGACTAGCATCAGGGTTCTTC

clone size: NA
J gene: TRBJ2-5
V gene: TRBV7-2
D gene: NA
CDR3 protein: CASRPGHIQETQYF
CDR3 DNA: TGTGCCAGCAGACCGGGACATATCCAAGAGACCCAGTACTTC

clone size: NA
J gene: TRBJ2-2
V gene: TRBV27
D gene: NA
CDR3 protein: CASSRIGAGELFF
CDR3 DNA: TGTGCCAGCAGTCGGATAGGGGCCGGGGAGCTGTTTTTT

clone size: NA
J gene: TRBJ2-5
V gene: TRBV27
D gene: NA
CDR3 protein: CASWLPRGTQYF
CDR3 DNA: TGTGCCAGCTGGCTCCCCCGGGGGACCCAGTACTTC

clone size: NA
J gene: TRBJ2-7
V gene: TRBV19
D gene: TRBD1
CDR3 protein: CASTTGSSYEQYF
CDR3 DNA: TGTGCCAGTACGACAGGGAGCTCCTACGAGCAGTACTTC

clone size: NA
J gene: TRBJ2-1
V gene: TRBV4-1
D gene: TRBD2
CDR3 protein: CASSPSGKASYNEQFF
CDR3 DNA: TGCGCCAGCAGTCCTAGCGGGAAGGCCTCCTACAATGAGCAGTTCTTC

clone size: once
J gene: TRBJ2-1
V gene: TRBV6-6
D gene: NA
CDR3 protein: CASSSLLAAYNEQFF
CDR3 DNA: TGTGCCAGCAGTTCCCTTTTAGCGGCATACAATGAGCAGTTCTTC

clone size: few
J gene: TRBJ1-1
V gene: TRBV6-5
D gene: TRBD1
CDR3 protein: CASSYDRARTEAFF
CDR3 DNA: TGTGCCAGCAGTTACGACAGGGCTAGGACTGAAGCTTTCTTT

clone size: NA
J gene: TRBJ2-7
V gene: TRBV9
D gene: TRBD1
CDR3 protein: CASSQTGVRGNEQYF
CDR3 DNA: TGTGCCAGCAGTCAGACAGGGGTCCGGGGGAACGAGCAGTACTTC

clone size: NA
J gene: TRBJ2-7
V gene: TRBV10-3
D gene: TRBD2
CDR3 protein: CAISGASGSSYEQYF
CDR3 DNA: TGTGCCATCAGTGGGGCTAGCGGGAGCTCCTACGAGCAGTACTTC

clone size: NA
J gene: TRBJ1-1
V gene: TRBV6-5
D gene: NA
CDR3 protein: CASGWPNRAFF
CDR3 DNA: TGTGCCAGCGGTTGGCCAAACCGAGCTTTCTTT

clone size: NA
J gene: TRBJ1-3
V gene: TRBV7-8
D gene: TRBD1
CDR3 protein: CASSDRGRPSGNTIYF
CDR3 DNA: TGTGCCAGCAGCGACAGGGGGCGCCCATCTGGAAACACCATATATTTT

clone size: NA
J gene: TRBJ1-4
V gene: TRBV19
D gene: NA
CDR3 protein: CASSLRRQPTNEKLFF
CDR3 DNA: TGTGCCAGTAGCTTAAGAAGACAGCCTACTAATGAAAAACTGTTTTTT

clone size: NA
J gene: TRBJ2-7
V gene: TRBV7-8
D gene: TRBD2
CDR3 protein: CASSAGTRTYEQYF
CDR3 DNA: TGTGCCAGCAGCGCCGGGACTAGAACTTACGAGCAGTACTTC

clone size: NA
J gene: TRBJ1-3
V gene: TRBV9
D gene: NA
CDR3 protein: CASSVQDISGNTIYF
CDR3 DNA: TGTGCCAGCAGCGTGCAAGACATCTCTGGAAACACCATATATTTT